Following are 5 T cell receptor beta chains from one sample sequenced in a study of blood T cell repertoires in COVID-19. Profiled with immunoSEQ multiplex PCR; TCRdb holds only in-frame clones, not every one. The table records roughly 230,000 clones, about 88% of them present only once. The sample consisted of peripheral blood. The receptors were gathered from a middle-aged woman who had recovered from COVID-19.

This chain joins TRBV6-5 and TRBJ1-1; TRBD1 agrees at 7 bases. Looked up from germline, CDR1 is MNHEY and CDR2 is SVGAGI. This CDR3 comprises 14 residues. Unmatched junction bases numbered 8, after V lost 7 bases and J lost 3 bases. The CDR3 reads CASNRGDRYTEAFF. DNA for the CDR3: TGTGCCAGCAACCGAGGGGACAGATACACTGAAGCTTTCTTT.

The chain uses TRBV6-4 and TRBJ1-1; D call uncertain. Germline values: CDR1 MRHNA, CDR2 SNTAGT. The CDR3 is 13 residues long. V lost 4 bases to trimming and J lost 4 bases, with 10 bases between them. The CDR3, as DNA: TGTGCCAGCAGTGTGCGGCCGGGCACTGAAGCTTTCTTT. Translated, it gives CASSVRPGTEAFF.

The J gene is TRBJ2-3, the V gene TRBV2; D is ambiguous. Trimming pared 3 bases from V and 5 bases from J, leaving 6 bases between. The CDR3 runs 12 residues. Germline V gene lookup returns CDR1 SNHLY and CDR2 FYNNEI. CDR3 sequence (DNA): TGTGCCAGCAGTGATTCGGTAGATACGCAGTATTTT. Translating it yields CASSDSVDTQYF.

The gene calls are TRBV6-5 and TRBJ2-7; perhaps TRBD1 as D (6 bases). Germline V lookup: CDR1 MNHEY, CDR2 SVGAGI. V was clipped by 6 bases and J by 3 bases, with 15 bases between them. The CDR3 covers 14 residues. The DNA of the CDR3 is TGTGCCAGCAGATCGGGACACCTCGACTACGAGCAGTACGTC. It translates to CASRSGHLDYEQYV.

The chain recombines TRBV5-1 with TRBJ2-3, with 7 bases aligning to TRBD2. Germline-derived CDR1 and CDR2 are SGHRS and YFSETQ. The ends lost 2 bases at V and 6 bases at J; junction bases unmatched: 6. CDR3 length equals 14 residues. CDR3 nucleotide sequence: TGCGCCAGCAGCTTCTCCGGGGGGTTTGATACGCAGTATTTT. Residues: CASSFSGGFDTQYF.